Included here is one TCR beta chain sequence, with context. The data were obtained in a study of beta chain features in type 1 diabetes. Overall study context: The patients were much like the healthy donors in age, gender and cell yields.

CD45RO/CCR7/CD25/CD127/CD95/CD27 sorting isolated CD4+ naive, central memory, regulatory and stem cell-like memory cells. Expressed TCRB transcripts were sequenced, since all the RNA that had been isolated was reverse transcribed. Some 3.6 million reads on average were seen across naive, central memory and regulatory T cell samples. Clones were read by immunoSEQ multiplex PCR, and TCRdb kept only the in-frame ones, dropping some. The profile shows 250,000 to 350,000 clones, roughly 15% of them singletons. The CDR3 covers 13 residues. From germline, CDR1 is SGHRS and CDR2 YFSETQ. Trimming removed 0 bases from V and 2 bases from J, with 5 bases in between.

This clonotype was obtained from a man younger than 45 in good health. The sequencing input was central memory CD4+ T cells from blood. This rearrangement joins TRBV5-1 to TRBJ1-2; tentatively, D is TRBD1 (5 bases). The CDR3, as DNA: TGCGCCAGCAGCTTGGAGGGGAACTATGGCTACACCTTC. As protein: CASSLEGNYGYTF.